A selection of T cell receptor beta chains follows, all from one sample in a study of early T cells in non-severe SARS-CoV-2 infection. Each CDR3 protein gets one entry after TCRdb re-called the 5' RACE reads with MiXCR. The sample lists some 77,000 distinct CDR3 sequences, roughly 13% occurring once. Sequences were obtained from whole blood. The receptors come from an adult who was a healthcare worker with PCR-confirmed SARS-CoV-2 infection or an uninfected control (not recorded which). Each CDR3 is given with its conserved first and last residue. Fields, in order: D gene, J gene, V gene, clone size, CDR3 protein, CDR3 DNA. The D gene is left open where the match is weak. Expanded clones are given a class, and other clones once, few, many or no size at all.

. | TRBJ1-5 | TRBV6-6 | . | CASSPGHTNNQPQHF | TGTGCCAGCAGCCCGGGACACACCAATAATCAGCCCCAGCATTTT
TRBD2 | TRBJ2-1 | TRBV7-9 | few | CASSSTSGYSYNEQFF | TGTGCCAGCAGCTCAACTAGCGGTTACTCCTACAATGAGCAGTTCTTC
. | TRBJ1-1 | TRBV10-3 | . | CAISEKGHTEAFF | TGTGCCATCAGTGAGAAGGGGCACACTGAAGCTTTCTTT
TRBD2 | TRBJ2-7 | TRBV20-1 | few | CSARRSGTSGRKSYEQYF | TGCAGTGCTAGGCGCTCCGGGACTAGCGGGAGGAAGTCCTACGAGCAGTACTTC
. | TRBJ2-3 | TRBV7-2 | few | CASSPFVPDTQYF | TGTGCCAGCAGCCCATTCGTACCAGATACGCAGTATTTT
. | TRBJ1-6 | TRBV7-9 | . | CASGSGAPNRSPLHF | TGTGCCAGCGGAAGTGGGGCCCCTAACCGGTCACCCCTCCACTTT
. | TRBJ1-3 | TRBV28 | . | CASSFTDGSGNTIYF | TGTGCCAGCAGCTTTACGGATGGCTCTGGAAACACCATATATTTT
. | TRBJ1-2 | TRBV28 | . | CASSGEGWGAAGYTF | TGTGCCAGCAGTGGGGAGGGCTGGGGGGCTGCTGGCTACACCTTC
TRBD1 | TRBJ2-7 | TRBV7-8 | few | CASSLWTGDREQYF | TGTGCCAGCAGCTTATGGACAGGGGATCGCGAGCAGTACTTC
. | TRBJ2-3 | TRBV7-2 | many | CASSSRNTDTQYF | TGTGCCAGCAGCTCCCGAAACACAGATACGCAGTATTTT
. | TRBJ1-2 | TRBV20-1 | few | CSARDWSGDGYGYTF | TGCAGTGCTAGAGATTGGTCGGGGGATGGCTATGGCTACACCTTC
TRBD1 | TRBJ2-5 | TRBV7-2 | few | CASSWDRDETQYF | TGTGCCAGCAGTTGGGACAGGGACGAGACCCAGTACTTC
TRBD1 | TRBJ1-2 | TRBV10-2 | once | CASRDRGTSGYTF | TGCGCCAGCAGGGACAGGGGAACGAGTGGCTACACCTTC
TRBD1 | TRBJ2-7 | TRBV12-3/TRBV12-4 | few | CASSLRGTGGTEQYF | TGTGCCAGCAGCTTGCGCGGGACAGGGGGTACCGAGCAGTACTTC
. | TRBJ1-1 | TRBV20-1 | few | CSAKKELNTEAFF | TGCAGTGCAAAAAAGGAACTGAACACTGAAGCTTTCTTT
. | TRBJ2-5 | TRBV7-9 | . | CASSRGLLGETQYF | TGTGCCAGCAGCCGGGGGCTACTTGGAGAGACCCAGTACTTC
. | TRBJ1-1 | TRBV2 | many | CASIGEGTEAFF | TGTGCCAGCATCGGAGAGGGCACTGAAGCTTTCTTT
. | TRBJ2-1 | TRBV5-5 | . | CASSSGPSYNEQFF | TGTGCCAGCAGCTCCGGGCCGTCCTACAATGAGCAGTTCTTC
. | TRBJ1-3 | TRBV3-1 | . | CASSQAPRSGNTIYF | TGTGCCAGCAGCCAAGCCCCTCGCTCTGGAAACACCATATATTTT
. | TRBJ1-1 | TRBV5-5 | many | CASSPLSGAFF | TGTGCCAGCAGCCCCTTATCCGGAGCTTTCTTT
. | TRBJ1-3 | TRBV7-6 | many | CASSLVDGLSGNTIYF | TGTGCCAGCAGCTTAGTTGACGGGCTCTCTGGAAACACCATATATTTT
. | TRBJ2-1 | TRBV25-1 | . | CASKSQTGPNEQFF | TGTGCCAGCAAAAGTCAGACCGGACCCAATGAGCAGTTCTTC
TRBD1 | TRBJ1-6 | TRBV6-5 | . | CASRDPRTGSNSPLHF | TGTGCCAGCAGGGATCCTCGGACAGGGTCTAATTCACCCCTCCATTTT
. | TRBJ2-1 | TRBV14 | many | CASSRISRDPYNEQFF | TGTGCCAGCAGCCGAATTAGCAGGGACCCATACAATGAGCAGTTCTTC
TRBD2 | TRBJ2-1 | TRBV2 | many | CALGSSGGSGEQFF | TGTGCCCTGGGGTCCAGCGGGGGGTCTGGTGAGCAGTTCTTC
. | TRBJ2-3 | TRBV29-1 | few | CSVLGTSGRTDTQYF | TGCAGCGTTCTTGGAACGAGCGGACGCACAGATACGCAGTATTTT
TRBD1 | TRBJ2-7 | TRBV2 | many | CASSDTTGSYEQYF | TGTGCCAGCAGCGATACGACAGGGTCCTACGAGCAGTACTTC
TRBD2 | TRBJ2-1 | TRBV3-1 | once | CASSQGLADTYNEQFF | TGTGCCAGCAGCCAAGGACTAGCGGACACCTACAATGAGCAGTTCTTC
. | TRBJ2-3 | TRBV14 | . | CASSQYTDTQYF | TGTGCCAGCAGCCAATACACAGATACGCAGTATTTT
. | TRBJ1-1 | TRBV12-3/TRBV12-4 | many | CAIIWRGDTEAFF | TGTGCCATCATTTGGAGGGGAGACACTGAAGCTTTCTTT
. | TRBJ1-4 | TRBV5-1 | few | CASSLLGGNEKLFF | TGCGCCAGCAGCTTGCTCGGGGGTAATGAAAAACTGTTTTTT
. | TRBJ2-7 | TRBV5-1 | few | CASGPDQNYRVYEQYF | TGCGCCAGCGGTCCCGACCAAAACTACAGGGTCTACGAGCAGTACTTC
TRBD2 | TRBJ2-1 | TRBV28 | . | CASSSGGFSSYNEQFF | TGTGCCAGCAGTTCGGGGGGGTTTAGCTCCTACAATGAGCAGTTCTTC
. | TRBJ1-2 | TRBV7-9 | . | CASSTYQGPANYGYTF | TGTGCCAGCAGCACCTATCAGGGCCCGGCCAACTATGGCTACACCTTC
TRBD1 | TRBJ2-1 | TRBV5-1 | many | CASSLAGTGEQFF | TGCGCCAGCAGCTTGGCCGGGACAGGAGAGCAGTTCTTC
. | TRBJ2-2 | TRBV7-9 | . | CAGGGMNTGELFF | TGTGCCGGCGGAGGAATGAACACCGGGGAGCTGTTTTTT